The rows below give T cell receptor beta chains drawn from one sample of a study of shared clonotypes between healthy human individuals. This table comes from immunoSEQ multiplex PCR, and its TCRdb copy is limited to in-frame clones, with some not included. The data hold approximately 500,000 clones, with around 79% observed a single time. The specimen sequenced was PBMCs. All receptors derive from a woman aged 40 to 50 in good health. Some clones in this sample may be carry-over from other donors' samples. Each CDR3 is given with its conserved first and last residue. A D gene is named only where the DNA matches it firmly. Size values are once, few and many counts, or a class for expanded clones, and some rows have none.

v_gene,j_gene,d_gene,abundance,CDR3nt,CDR3aa
TRBV2,TRBJ2-7,.,.,TGTGCCACCGATGAAGGGTCGGGGGCGAGCTCCTACGAGCAGTACTTC,CATDEGSGASSYEQYF
TRBV5-1,TRBJ2-2,.,once,TGCGCCAGCAGCTTGGGGGTGTCGTCTGACACCGGGGAGCTGTTTTTT,CASSLGVSSDTGELFF
TRBV5-4,TRBJ1-2,.,.,TGTGCCAGCCTAGAAGGGTCAATCATGGGCTATGGCTACACCTTC,CASLEGSIMGYGYTF
TRBV30,TRBJ1-1,.,few,TGTGCCGGCTCCCGGCCAAGTTACACTGAAGCTTTCTTT,CAGSRPSYTEAFF
TRBV29-1,TRBJ2-7,TRBD2,.,TGCAGCGTGGCGGGGGCGGGAGGAGTACAGGACGAGCAGTACTTC,CSVAGAGGVQDEQYF
TRBV21-1,TRBJ2-3,.,.,TGTGCCAGCAGCAAAGCTCGGGACCGCACAGATACGCAGTATTTT,CASSKARDRTDTQYF
TRBV28,TRBJ2-7,.,.,TGTGCCAGCAGTTTACGTCAGACCTACGAGCAGTACTTC,CASSLRQTYEQYF
TRBV5-1,TRBJ2-1,TRBD1,.,TGCGCCAGCAGCATACAGGGGGTTCCCTACAATGAGCAGTTCTTC,CASSIQGVPYNEQFF
TRBV5-4,TRBJ1-2,TRBD1,many,TGTGCCAGCCGGGACAGGGTGGTGCATGGCTACACCTTC,CASRDRVVHGYTF
TRBV27,TRBJ2-3,.,few,TGTGCCAGCAGTACACTAGGGTACGGAACAGATACGCAGTATTTT,CASSTLGYGTDTQYF
TRBV7-8,TRBJ2-3,.,.,TGTGCCAGCAGCTTATTCTGGGCCCAGTTTTACAATGCAGATACGCAGTATTTT,CASSLFWAQFYNADTQYF
TRBV7-6,TRBJ2-5,.,.,TGTGCCAGCAGCTCCGGCCGGGTTGGCCAGTACTTC,CASSSGRVGQYF
TRBV30,TRBJ1-6,.,.,TGTGCCTGGAGTGGTAGGGATTCAACCTATAATTCACCCCTCCACTTT,CAWSGRDSTYNSPLHF
TRBV28,TRBJ2-4,.,.,TGTGCCAGCAGGGGGCACGGGACTCGAGCGATTGACATTCAGTACTTC,CASRGHGTRAIDIQYF
TRBV21-1,TRBJ1-2,.,.,TGTGCCAGCAGCAAAGAGGGTAGGGGCAGTCGTTTCAACTATGGCTACACCTTC,CASSKEGRGSRFNYGYTF
TRBV4-2,TRBJ2-7,TRBD1,many,TGTGCCAGCAGCCCCCAGACAGGGGGCCCAGACGAGCAGTACTTC,CASSPQTGGPDEQYF
TRBV7-9,TRBJ1-1,.,.,TGTGCCAGCAGCGAGGGAAGGGGAAAGACTGAAGCTTTCTTT,CASSEGRGKTEAFF
TRBV11-2,TRBJ2-2,.,few,TGTGCCAGCAGCTTACTCACCGGGGAGCTGTTTTTT,CASSLLTGELFF
TRBV5-1,TRBJ1-2,TRBD1,.,TGCGCCAGCAGCCCCCTCCCGGGACAGGGGGCGAGCGGCTACACCTTC,CASSPLPGQGASGYTF
TRBV19,TRBJ2-1,.,.,TGTGCCAGTACCCAGGTGGGCGGGACTAATGAGCAGTTCTTC,CASTQVGGTNEQFF
TRBV4-2,TRBJ1-1,TRBD1,.,TGTGCCAGCAGCCTAGGGACAGGGCAGAACACTGAAGCTTTCTTT,CASSLGTGQNTEAFF
TRBV29-1,TRBJ2-5,.,.,TGCAGCGGTCCGCAAGAGACCCAGTACTTC,CSGPQETQYF
TRBV7-2,TRBJ2-3,.,.,TGTGCCAGCAGCTTAGCCATCTCTAGCACAGATACGCAGTATTTT,CASSLAISSTDTQYF
TRBV29-1,TRBJ2-7,.,.,TGCAGCGTTGTAGTTAGCGAGTACGAGCAGTACTTC,CSVVVSEYEQYF
TRBV18,TRBJ2-1,TRBD2,once,TGTGCCAGCTCACCTCAAAGACTAGCGACACCCTTCAATGAGCAGTTCTTC,CASSPQRLATPFNEQFF
TRBV4-2,TRBJ1-5,.,.,TGTGCCAGCAGCCAAGATCCTATTCAGCCCCAGCATTTT,CASSQDPIQPQHF
TRBV27,TRBJ2-3,.,once,TGTGCCAGCACCCCGGGCCGGCTCCGGCATGATACGCAGTATTTT,CASTPGRLRHDTQYF
TRBV5-1,TRBJ1-5,.,.,TGCGCCAGCAGCTTGGATTTGGGGAGCAATCAGCCCCAGCATTTT,CASSLDLGSNQPQHF
TRBV11-2,TRBJ2-3,.,.,TGTGCCAGCAGCTTGGCCCCCAGAGATACGCAGTATTTT,CASSLAPRDTQYF